Below, one T cell receptor beta chain is given with its context. The study ran its PCR with 60 Vbeta and 13 Jbeta primers. Repertoires were generated with immunoSEQ multiplex PCR, while TCRdb's copy carries only in-frame clones and drops some. The table lists about 150,000 clones, roughly 80% of them singletons. This sample is drawn from a study of cytomegalovirus exposure and HLA in healthy donors. The CDR3 runs to 14 residues. Germline V lookup: CDR1 KGHSH, CDR2 LQKENI. The chain links TRBV18 to TRBJ2-5, with 7 bases identical to TRBD1. Matching the DNA end better, TRBJ2-7 makes the J call doubtful. This clonotype was obtained from a woman aged 40 to 50 in good health and CMV-seronegative. The sample was PBMCs. In DNA, the CDR3 is TGTGCCAGCTCAGTCCGGGACAGATTCTACGAGCAGTACTTC. The encoded protein is CASSVRDRFYEQYF.